Listed here are 28 T cell receptor beta chains from one sample, sequenced in a study of T cells in localized non-small cell lung cancer. The data were produced by immunoSEQ multiplex PCR, yet TCRdb's version contains in-frame clones alone and is incomplete. Among about 29,000 clones, roughly nine tenths were seen once, and the ten largest hold 10%. The input for sequencing was peripheral blood, taken before any cancer treatment. The receptors here all came from a woman aged 35 to 70 with stage I lung adenocarcinoma.

The chain is built from TRBV18 and TRBJ1-2, with D tentatively TRBD1 (5 bases). The CDR3 totals 17 residues. Deletions cut 6 bases from V and 2 bases from J, with 22 bases between. Germline V gives CDR1 KGHSH, CDR2 LQKENI. This CDR3 reads CASSPEALQGINYGYTF. CDR3 nucleotide sequence: TGTGCCAGCTCCCCAGAGGCCCTGCAGGGAATCAACTATGGCTACACCTTC.

A word on this clone: The sample has other DNA sequences that encode this CDR3 too. The chain combines TRBV5-1 with TRBJ1-1, with a weak D call TRBD1 (6 bases). This CDR3 contains 14 residues. Germline V lookup: CDR1 SGHRS, CDR2 YFSETQ. V lost 0 bases and J lost 2, with 8 bases in between. The CDR3 reads CASSLGTANTEAFF. The CDR3 nucleotides are TGCGCCAGCAGCTTGGGGACAGCCAACACTGAAGCTTTCTTT. The full variable domain, with the rest looked up from reference TRBV5-1 and TRBJ1-1, is KAGVTQTPRYLIKTRGQQVTLSCSPISGHRSVSWYQQTPGQGLQFLFEYFSETQRNKGNFPGRFSGRQFSNSRSEMNVSTLELGDSALYLCASSLGTANTEAFFGQGTRLTVV.

V gene TRBV5-1 combines with J gene TRBJ2-5, with TRBD2 matching over 8 bases. Looked up from germline, CDR1 is SGHRS and CDR2 is YFSETQ. The CDR3 sequence is 14 residues long. V dropped 3 bases and J dropped 5; count of bases not matched to a gene: 6. The CDR3: CASSSGTSGETQYF. For the CDR3, the DNA is TGCGCCAGCAGCTCCGGGACTAGTGGGGAGACCCAGTACTTC.

V usage is TRBV7-8 and J usage is TRBJ2-1; 8 nucleotides agree with TRBD1. The CDR3 has 15 amino acids. Germline V gives CDR1 SGHVS, CDR2 FQNEAQ. Trimming removed 5 bases from V and 2 bases from J; junction bases left unmatched: 5. CDR3 sequence reads: CASSPRDRTYNEQFF. The CDR3 nucleotides are TGTGCCAGCAGCCCTCGGGACAGGACCTACAATGAGCAGTTCTTC.

The chain carries TRBV9 and TRBJ1-1, with no clear D. V was cut by 0 bases and J by 0 bases, with 6 bases left in between. Germline V gene data show CDR1 as SGDLS and CDR2 as YYNGEE. The CDR3 totals 14 residues. The CDR3 DNA is TGTGCCAGCAGCGTAGAACAGCTGAACACTGAAGCTTTCTTT. This encodes CASSVEQLNTEAFF.

J is TRBJ2-6 and V is TRBV7-2; D possibly corresponds to TRBD2 (6 bases). The V gene's germline CDR1 is SGHTA and CDR2 FQGNSA. Trimming took off 1 base at V and 10 bases at J, with 26 bases between the two ends. The CDR3 length is 19 residues. The chain's CDR3 is CASSLVGTGLSTVENVLTF. The CDR3 nucleotides read TGTGCCAGCAGCTTAGTGGGGACGGGACTCTCGACGGTCGAAAACGTCCTGACTTTC.

The V gene is TRBV19, the J gene TRBJ1-5, with no clear D. CDR3 length: 14 residues. Germline V gene sequence: CDR1 LNHDA, CDR2 SQIVND (reference sequence). Trimming took off 4 bases at V and 5 bases at J, with 12 bases between the two ends. The CDR3 DNA follows: TGTGCCAGTAGTAATTTACAGTCCGATCAGCCCCAGCATTTT. This translates into CASSNLQSDQPQHF.

This clone was seen once. The chain is built from TRBV6-1 and TRBJ1-1; 7 bases line up with TRBD1. The junction had 6 bases not matched to a gene; V was cut back by 4 bases and J by 1 base. Germline CDR1 and CDR2: MNHNS and SASEGT. This CDR3 region has 15 residues. CDR3 coding DNA: TGTGCCAGCAGTGTACAGGGGACGAGGAACACTGAAGCTTTCTTT. The encoded protein is CASSVQGTRNTEAFF.

This clone was seen only a few times. J is TRBJ1-2 and V is TRBV19; D possibly corresponds to TRBD1 (5 bases). The CDR3 spans 13 residues. CDR1 and CDR2 (germline): LNHDA, SQIVND (reference sequence). Trimming stripped 1 base from V and 5 bases from J, with 8 bases between. The CDR3 DNA is TGTGCCAGTAGTATAGCAGGGAGTTATGGCTACACCTTC. Translating gives CASSIAGSYGYTF.

This chain links TRBV11-2 with TRBJ2-7; D unclear. This CDR3 has 14 residues. V was cut by 2 bases and J by 1 base, with 9 bases left in between. Germline values: CDR1 SGHAT, CDR2 FQNNGV. The CDR3 loop reads CASSLMSASYEQYF. The DNA for the CDR3 is TGTGCCAGCAGCTTAATGTCGGCATCCTACGAGCAGTACTTC.

This CDR3 is CASSRAGGVDTQYF. CDR3 DNA sequence: TGTGCCAGCAGCCGGGCGGGAGGAGTTGATACGCAGTATTTT. The chain joins TRBV7-2 to TRBJ2-3, with TRBD2 matching over 8 bases. This CDR3 spans 14 amino acids. V was pared by 5 bases and J by 6 bases, with 7 bases of the junction left unmatched. Germline CDR1 is SGHTA and CDR2 is FQGNSA.

V is TRBV28 and J is TRBJ2-7; TRBD1 matches 7 bases. CDR1 MDHEN and CDR2 SYDVKM come from the germline V gene. The length of the CDR3 is 14 residues. The V gene end was trimmed by 6 bases and the J gene end by 3 bases; junction bases not matched to a gene: 8. The CDR3 here is CASSPGQVGYEQYF. The CDR3 DNA reads as TGTGCCAGCAGCCCCGGACAGGTGGGCTACGAGCAGTACTTC.

The V call is TRBV7-2, the J call TRBJ2-7; a weak D match, TRBD1 (6 bases). V was cut by 0 bases and J by 5 bases, with 11 bases left in between. The CDR3 is 14 amino acids. The germline gives CDR1 SGHTA, CDR2 FQGNSA. CDR3 region: CASSLAQGIHEQYF. In nucleotides, the CDR3 is TGTGCCAGCAGCTTAGCCCAGGGGATCCACGAGCAGTACTTC.

The chain carries TRBV11-2 and TRBJ2-7; 9 bases agree with TRBD1. V trimming: 1 base; J trimming: 5 bases; junction bases outside the gene matches: 0. Per germline, CDR1 SGHAT and CDR2 FQNNGV. The CDR3 totals 13 residues. CDR3 region: CASSLGQGDEQYF. For the CDR3, the DNA is TGTGCCAGCAGCTTAGGACAGGGGGACGAGCAGTACTTC. Drawing the rest from reference TRBV11-2 and TRBJ2-7, the complete variable domain is EAGVAQSPRYKIIEKRQSVAFWCNPISGHATLYWYQQILGQGPKLLIQFQNNGVVDDSQLPKDRFSAERLKGVDSTLKIQPAKLEDSAVYLCASSLGQGDEQYFGPGTRLTVT.

This clone appeared a few times. This rearrangement joins TRBV11-2 to TRBJ1-3; D is ambiguous. Trimming took off 0 bases at V and 0 bases at J, with 3 bases between the two ends. This CDR3 is built from 14 residues. Germline CDR1 is SGHAT and CDR2 is FQNNGV. The CDR3 sequence is CASSLEDSGNTIYF. The CDR3, as DNA: TGTGCCAGCAGCTTAGAGGACTCTGGAAACACCATATATTTT.

This rearrangement joins TRBV19 to TRBJ2-7; D is possibly TRBD1 or TRBD2 (5 bases each). V was shortened by 5 bases and J by 3 bases, with 20 bases between the two germline ends. This CDR3 spans 16 amino acids. Germline CDR1 is LNHDA and CDR2 is SQIVND (reference sequence). DNA of the CDR3: TGTGCCAGTAGTCTTACGGTCCGAGGGACGGGCTACGAGCAGTACTTC. It is translated as CASSLTVRGTGYEQYF.

This clone was seen once. CDR3 protein: CASSIEGAFNQPQHF. The DNA for the CDR3 is TGTGCCAGTAGTATAGAAGGGGCCTTCAATCAGCCCCAGCATTTT. The rearrangement joins TRBV19 to TRBJ1-5; D may be TRBD1 (5 bases). The length of the CDR3 is 15 residues. V dropped 0 bases and J dropped 3 bases, with 9 bases sitting between them. Germline CDR1 is LNHDA and CDR2 is SQIVND (reference sequence).

This chain connects TRBV5-1 to TRBJ2-7, with D hard to call. V was clipped by 3 bases and J by 0 bases, with 13 bases between them. Germline lookup yields CDR1 SGHRS and CDR2 YFSETQ. The CDR3 sequence is 15 residues long. The CDR3 protein is CASSWAILDSYEQYF. The CDR3 DNA reads as TGCGCCAGCAGCTGGGCCATTCTTGACTCCTACGAGCAGTACTTC. Filled out from reference TRBV5-1 and TRBJ2-7, the complete variable domain reads KAGVTQTPRYLIKTRGQQVTLSCSPISGHRSVSWYQQTPGQGLQFLFEYFSETQRNKGNFPGRFSGRQFSNSRSEMNVSTLELGDSALYLCASSWAILDSYEQYFGPGTRLTVT.

CDR3 residues: CASSQDRSYNEQFF. CDR3 sequence (DNA): TGTGCCAGCAGCCAGGACCGATCCTACAATGAGCAGTTCTTC. The genes are TRBV6-1 and TRBJ2-1; no definite D call. The CDR3 length is 14 residues. From germline, CDR1 is MNHNS and CDR2 SASEGT. Deletions cut 6 bases from V and 1 base from J, with 10 bases between.

CDR3 bases: TGTGCCATTCAGGGATACACTGAAGCTTTCTTT. Amino acids: CAIQGYTEAFF. The chain recombines TRBV19 with TRBJ1-1; TRBD1 is a possible D gene (5 bases). Per the germline V gene, CDR1 is LNHDA and CDR2 is SQIVND (reference sequence). V dropped 10 bases and J dropped 3 bases, with 9 bases sitting between them. The CDR3 loop spans 11 amino acids. Variable domain in full (rest from reference TRBV19 and TRBJ1-1): DGGITQSPKYLFRKEGQNVTLSCEQNLNHDAMYWYRQDPGQGLRLIYYSQIVNDFQKGDIAEGYSVSREKKESFPLTVTSAQKNPTAFYLCAIQGYTEAFFGQGTRLTVV.

The rearrangement joins TRBV27 to TRBJ1-1; D perhaps matches TRBD1 (5 bases). Trimming removed 3 bases from V and 1 base from J, with 6 bases in between. Looked up from germline, CDR1 is MNHEY and CDR2 is SMNVEV (reference sequence). This CDR3 region has 13 residues. CDR3 region: CASSFTGNTEAFF. CDR3 DNA: TGTGCCAGCAGTTTTACAGGGAACACTGAAGCTTTCTTT.

The chain couples TRBV15 to TRBJ1-2; D gene uncertain. The V end was cut by 5 bases, the J end by 5 bases, with 9 bases between. This CDR3 has 12 residues. Germline CDR1 is LNHNV and CDR2 is YYDKDF (reference sequence). CDR3 amino acids: CATSGLRYGYTF. The CDR3 DNA sequence: TGTGCCACCAGCGGCCTCCGGTATGGCTACACCTTC.

The sample holds one count of this clone. J is TRBJ1-2 and V is TRBV7-2; 7 bases are a match to TRBD1. CDR1 is SGHTA and CDR2 is FQGNSA in the germline V gene. V trimming: 3 bases; J trimming: 4 bases; junction bases outside the gene matches: 5. The CDR3 length is 14 residues. The CDR3 bases are TGTGCCAGCAGCTTGGCTAGGACAGGCTATGGCTACACCTTC. Residues: CASSLARTGYGYTF.

The chain recombines TRBV7-2 with TRBJ1-1, with 7 bases matching TRBD1. Germline CDR1 is SGHTA and CDR2 is FQGNSA. The CDR3 is made up of 13 amino acids. V shed 4 bases and J 10 bases; nucleotides not matched to a gene: 9. The CDR3 spells CASSSRTGRGAFF. CDR3 DNA: TGTGCCAGCAGCTCCCGGACAGGCAGGGGAGCTTTCTTT.

The genes are TRBV28 and TRBJ2-7; D possibly corresponds to TRBD2 (5 bases). The germline gives CDR1 MDHEN, CDR2 SYDVKM. V lost 4 bases, J lost 4 bases, and 14 bases lay in between. CDR3 length: 14 residues. CDR3 sequence (DNA): TGTGCCAGCAGTTCTCCCGGGATCAGTTACGAGCAGTACTTC. Translating gives CASSSPGISYEQYF.

This chain joins TRBV19 and TRBJ1-1, with D unresolved. Germline loops: CDR1 LNHDA, CDR2 SQIVND (reference sequence). V was pared by 6 bases and J by 6 bases, with 14 bases between. CDR3 length equals 13 residues. The CDR3: CASSLAGGAEAFF. The CDR3 nucleotides read TGTGCCAGTAGCCTCGCGGGAGGCGCTGAAGCTTTCTTT.

This clone is medium-sized in the sample. The V call is TRBV10-3, the J call TRBJ1-6; 9 bases align to TRBD1. The CDR3 runs to 14 residues. Germline V gene data show CDR1 as ENHRY and CDR2 as SYGVKD. V lost 6 bases and J lost 8; bases outside the gene matches: 5. The CDR3 DNA reads TGTGCCATCAGGTCCGGGACAGGGCATTCACCCCTCCACTTT. Protein product: CAIRSGTGHSPLHF.

V is TRBV7-8 and J is TRBJ2-1; no clear D. The V and J ends lost 1 base and 2 bases respectively, with 6 bases between them. CDR3 length: 14 residues. Germline CDR1 and CDR2: SGHVS and FQNEAQ. CDR3 sequence reads: CASSLVRTYNEQFF. CDR3 coding DNA: TGTGCCAGCAGCTTAGTTCGAACCTACAATGAGCAGTTCTTC.